This is a list of T cell receptor beta chains from one sample in a study of T cells after yellow fever vaccination. Each CDR3 protein is one row after TCRdb ran MiXCR on the 5' RACE reads. The sample carries around 590,000 distinct CDR3 sequences, roughly an eighth recorded once. The sequencing here drew on PBMCs, taken on the day of the yellow fever booster vaccination. These receptors all come from a man aged 25 to 45 who received the YFV17D yellow fever vaccine. The CDR3 runs from the conserved cysteine through the conserved F or W. A D gene is named only where the DNA matches it firmly. Size is stated for part of the rows, as once, few or many counts, or as a class when the clone is expanded.

D gene	J gene	clone size	V gene	CDR3 DNA	CDR3 protein
.	TRBJ2-7	few	TRBV27	TGTGCCAGCAGTTTTAGACTTTCGCAGGCACCCTACGAGCAGTACTTC	CASSFRLSQAPYEQYF
TRBD2	TRBJ2-1	.	TRBV19	TGTGCCAGTAGTACCGGGGGACTAGCGGGTTACAATGAGCAGTTCTTC	CASSTGGLAGYNEQFF
.	TRBJ2-7	few	TRBV7-9	TGTGCCAGCAGCTTAGTAGGCAGGGTCGAGCAGTACTTC	CASSLVGRVEQYF
TRBD1	TRBJ1-5	few	TRBV20-1	TGCAGTGCTAAAACAGGGGATCAGCCCCAGCATTTT	CSAKTGDQPQHF
.	TRBJ2-7	.	TRBV21-1	TGTGCCAGCAGCAAAGTGGGGGCGGGAGGCTCCTACGAGCAGTACTTC	CASSKVGAGGSYEQYF
.	TRBJ2-1	.	TRBV5-1	TGCGCCAGTCGAGACGGGACCGTCAATGAGCAGTTCTTC	CASRDGTVNEQFF
.	TRBJ2-3	few	TRBV7-2	TGTGCCAGCAGCTTTCTGGGGCGGACAGACACAGATACGCAGTATTTT	CASSFLGRTDTDTQYF
TRBD1	TRBJ2-5	few	TRBV4-1	TGCGCCAGCAGCCAAGGCTCCGGGACAGCGAAGACCCAGTACTTC	CASSQGSGTAKTQYF
TRBD2	TRBJ2-1	.	TRBV12-3/TRBV12-4	TGTGCCAGCAGCCGAAAGCGCGGGGGGCTCTATGAGCAGTTCTTC	CASSRKRGGLYEQFF
TRBD2	TRBJ2-3	few	TRBV7-9	TGTGCCAGCAGAATGGCGGGAGCCCTCACCGATACGCAGTATTTT	CASRMAGALTDTQYF
.	TRBJ2-7	many	TRBV29-1	TGCAGCGTTGGGGATAGCCCCTACGAGCAGTACTTC	CSVGDSPYEQYF
.	TRBJ2-7	.	TRBV20-1	TGCAGTGCCCAAGGGGGGGGGTCCTACGAGCAGTACTTC	CSAQGGGSYEQYF
TRBD1	TRBJ2-7	many	TRBV10-3	TGTGCCATCAGCGGGTTCGGGACAGGGGACGAGCAGTACTTC	CAISGFGTGDEQYF
.	TRBJ2-3	few	TRBV19	TGTGCCAGTAAGGCGGAAAAGACAGATACGCAGTATTTT	CASKAEKTDTQYF
.	TRBJ2-1	.	TRBV15	TGTGCCACCAGCACAGCAACGGGTTACAATGAGCAGTTCTTC	CATSTATGYNEQFF
TRBD2	TRBJ2-1	.	TRBV20-1	TGCAGTGCTAGGGCCCAGACTAGCGGCTCCTACAATGAGCAGTTCTTC	CSARAQTSGSYNEQFF
.	TRBJ1-4	many	TRBV20-1	TGCAGTGCTCCCCTTAATACTAATGAAAAACTGTTTTTT	CSAPLNTNEKLFF
.	TRBJ2-1	few	TRBV6-6	TGTGCCAGCAGTTACTCTGGCCAGAATGAGCAGTTCTTC	CASSYSGQNEQFF
.	TRBJ2-7	.	TRBV5-6	TGTGCCAGCAGCCCCGCGCGGCTCGGCGAGCAGTACTTC	CASSPARLGEQYF
TRBD1	TRBJ2-1	.	TRBV24-1	TGTGCCACCAGTGATCCGGGACAGGGCCTCAGGCAGTTCTTC	CATSDPGQGLRQFF
TRBD1	TRBJ2-1	many	TRBV5-1	TGCGCCAGTAAAGTAGTACAGGGGTCCTACAATGAGCAGTTCTTC	CASKVVQGSYNEQFF
.	TRBJ2-6	once	TRBV4-3	TGCGCCAGCAGCCAAGCGATGTGGAGCTCTGGGGCCAACGTCCTGACTTTC	CASSQAMWSSGANVLTF
TRBD2	TRBJ2-7	few	TRBV2	TGTGCCAGCAGTGCCAGGACTAGCGGCTCCTACGAGCAGTACTTC	CASSARTSGSYEQYF
.	TRBJ2-1	.	TRBV5-1	TGCACCAGCAGCCCTGGGGGGAGCTCCTACAATGAGCAGTTCTTC	CTSSPGGSSYNEQFF
TRBD2	TRBJ2-7	few	TRBV4-2	TGTGCCAGCAGCCACAGGACTAGCGGGAGTTACGAGCAGTACTTC	CASSHRTSGSYEQYF
TRBD2	TRBJ2-1	.	TRBV6-5	TGTGCCAGCAGTTACGGCCTAGCGGGAGTCGGTGAGCAGTTCTTC	CASSYGLAGVGEQFF
TRBD1	TRBJ2-3	many	TRBV7-6	TGTGCCAGCAGCCCCGGACAGGGGGCAGATACGCAGTATTTT	CASSPGQGADTQYF
.	TRBJ2-5	.	TRBV20-1	TGCAGTGCTAGAGTAGGCAACCTCCAAGAGACCCAGTACTTC	CSARVGNLQETQYF